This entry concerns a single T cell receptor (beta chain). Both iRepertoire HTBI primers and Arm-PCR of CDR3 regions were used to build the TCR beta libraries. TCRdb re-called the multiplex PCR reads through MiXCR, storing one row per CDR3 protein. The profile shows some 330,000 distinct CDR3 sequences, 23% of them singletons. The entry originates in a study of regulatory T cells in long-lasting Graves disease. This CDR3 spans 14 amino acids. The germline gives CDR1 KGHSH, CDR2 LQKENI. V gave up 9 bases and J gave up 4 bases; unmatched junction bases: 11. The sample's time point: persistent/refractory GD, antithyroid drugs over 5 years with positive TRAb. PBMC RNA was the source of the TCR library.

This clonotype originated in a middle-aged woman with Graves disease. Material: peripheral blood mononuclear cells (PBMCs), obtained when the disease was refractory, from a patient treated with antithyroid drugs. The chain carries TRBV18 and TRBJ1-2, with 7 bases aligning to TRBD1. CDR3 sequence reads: CASYRQGGLYGYTF. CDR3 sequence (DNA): TGTGCCAGTTATCGACAGGGCGGTCTCTATGGCTACACCTTC. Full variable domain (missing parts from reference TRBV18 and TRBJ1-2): NAGVMQNPRHLVRRRGQEARLRCSPMKGHSHVYWYRQLPEEGLKFMVYLQKENIIDESGMPKERFSAEFPKEGPSILRIQQVVRGDSAAYFCASYRQGGLYGYTFGSGTRLTVV.